This T cell receptor beta chain was sequenced during a study of cytomegalovirus exposure and HLA in healthy donors. Turning to the study itself: Early release data held approximately 81 million unique TCRs from HLA-typed donors. Overall study results and limits: The HLA-A and HLA-B alleles of most subjects were reportedly predicted accurately from TCR beta sequences.

Germline-derived CDR1 and CDR2 are MGHDK and SYGVNS. V gave up 4 bases and J gave up 5 bases; unmatched junction bases: 7. There are 14 residues in the CDR3. There were likely unrecorded immune exposures, though donors were nominally healthy when sampled. PCR was performed using 60 Vbeta and 13 Jbeta primers. The authors' processing: As a later analysis found, there were 70 million to 90 million unique TCR beta chains, of which some 9.9 million were shared. Clones were read by immunoSEQ multiplex PCR, and TCRdb kept only the in-frame ones, dropping some. Clone size and the V and J calls come from that table; the DNA yielded D and trimming. Of 210,000 or so clones in the sample, around 88% were seen once. In regard to this clone: Its antigen is as yet unknown.

The chain is built from TRBV25-1 and TRBJ2-7; 8 positions match TRBD2. What was sequenced was PBMCs. This sequence originates from a woman in her late teens or twenties in good health and CMV-seronegative. The chain's CDR3 is CASSGREGGDEQYF. DNA of the CDR3: TGTGCCAGCAGTGGCCGGGAGGGAGGTGACGAGCAGTACTTC.